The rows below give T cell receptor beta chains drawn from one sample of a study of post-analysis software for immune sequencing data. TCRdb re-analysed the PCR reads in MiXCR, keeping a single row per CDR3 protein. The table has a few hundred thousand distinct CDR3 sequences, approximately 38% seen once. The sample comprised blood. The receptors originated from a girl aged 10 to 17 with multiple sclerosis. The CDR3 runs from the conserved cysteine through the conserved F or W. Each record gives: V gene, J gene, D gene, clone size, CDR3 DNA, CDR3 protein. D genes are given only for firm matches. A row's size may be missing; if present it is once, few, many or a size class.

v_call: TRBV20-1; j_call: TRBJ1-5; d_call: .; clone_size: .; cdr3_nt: TGCAGCGGTGCGATCGGGGGCAATCAGCCCCAGCATTTT; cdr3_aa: CSGAIGGNQPQHF
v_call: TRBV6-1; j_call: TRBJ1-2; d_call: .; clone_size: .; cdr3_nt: TGTGCCAGCAGTGAAGGCGCAGGTTCCTATGGCTACACCTTC; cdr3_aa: CASSEGAGSYGYTF
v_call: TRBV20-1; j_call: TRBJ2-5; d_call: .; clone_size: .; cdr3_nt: TGCAGTGCTACGCCCGGGACTCAAAGAGGGACCCAGTACTTC; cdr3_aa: CSATPGTQRGTQYF
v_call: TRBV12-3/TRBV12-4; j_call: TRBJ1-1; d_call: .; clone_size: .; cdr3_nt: TGTGCCAGCAGCCTATGGGGGGGGAACACTGAAGCTTTCTTT; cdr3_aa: CASSLWGGNTEAFF
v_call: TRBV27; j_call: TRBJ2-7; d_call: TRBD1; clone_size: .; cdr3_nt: TGTGCCAGCAGTTCCTGGGCCTCGGGACAGGGTACCTACGAGCAGTACTTC; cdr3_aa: CASSSWASGQGTYEQYF
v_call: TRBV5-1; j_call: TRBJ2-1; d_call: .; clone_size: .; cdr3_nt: TGCGCCAGCAGTATGGTTAATGAGCAGTTCTTC; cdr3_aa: CASSMVNEQFF
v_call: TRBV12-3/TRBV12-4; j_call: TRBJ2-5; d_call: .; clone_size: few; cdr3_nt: TGTGCCAGCAGTTATACTGGGACTGCCAAAGAGACCCAGTACTTC; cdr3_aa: CASSYTGTAKETQYF
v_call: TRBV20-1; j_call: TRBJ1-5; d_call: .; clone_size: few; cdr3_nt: TGCAGTGCTAGGGGCAGGGGCAACAATCAGCCCCAGCATTTT; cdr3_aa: CSARGRGNNQPQHF
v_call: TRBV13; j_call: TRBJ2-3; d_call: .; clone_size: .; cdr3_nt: TGTGCCAGCAGCTCTCTTGGGATTGGCACAGATACGCAGTATTTT; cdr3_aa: CASSSLGIGTDTQYF
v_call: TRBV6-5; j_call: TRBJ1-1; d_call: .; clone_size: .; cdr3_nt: TGTGCCAGCAGTTTCCAGGGGAGGGACACTGAAGCTTTCTTT; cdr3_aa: CASSFQGRDTEAFF
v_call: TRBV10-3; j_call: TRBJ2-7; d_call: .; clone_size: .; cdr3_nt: TGTGCCATCAGTGAGTCGGACCCTTTATACGAGCAGTACTTC; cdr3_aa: CAISESDPLYEQYF
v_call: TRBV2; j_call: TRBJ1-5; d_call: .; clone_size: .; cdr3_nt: TGTGCCAGCAGCCGCCTGGGACACAAGTATAGCAATCAGCCCCAGCATTTT; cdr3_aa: CASSRLGHKYSNQPQHF
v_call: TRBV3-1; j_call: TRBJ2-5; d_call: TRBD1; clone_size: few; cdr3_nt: TGTGCCAGCAGCCAGCTCCCGGGACAGCGTGAGACCCAGTACTTC; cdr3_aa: CASSQLPGQRETQYF
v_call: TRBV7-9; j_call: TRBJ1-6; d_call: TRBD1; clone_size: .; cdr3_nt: TGTGCCAGCAGCCAAGCCGGGACAGGGGTTTCACCCCTCCACTTT; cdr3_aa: CASSQAGTGVSPLHF
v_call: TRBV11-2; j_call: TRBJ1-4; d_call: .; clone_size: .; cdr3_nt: TGTGCCAGCAGCTTTTTTCCCAGGGGTTCTGGAACTAATGAAAAACTGTTTTTT; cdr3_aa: CASSFFPRGSGTNEKLFF